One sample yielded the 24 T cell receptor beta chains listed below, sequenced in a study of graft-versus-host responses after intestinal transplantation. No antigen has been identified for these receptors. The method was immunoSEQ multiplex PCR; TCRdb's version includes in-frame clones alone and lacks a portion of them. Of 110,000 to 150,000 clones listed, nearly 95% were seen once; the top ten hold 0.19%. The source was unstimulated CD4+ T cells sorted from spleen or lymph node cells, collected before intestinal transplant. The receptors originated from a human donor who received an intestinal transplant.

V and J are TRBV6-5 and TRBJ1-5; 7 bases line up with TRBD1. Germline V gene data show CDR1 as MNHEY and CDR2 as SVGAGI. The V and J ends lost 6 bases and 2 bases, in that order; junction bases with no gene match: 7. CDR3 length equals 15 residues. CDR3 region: CASSRRQGRNQPQHF. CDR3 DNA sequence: TGTGCCAGCAGCCGCAGACAGGGACGCAATCAGCCCCAGCATTTT.

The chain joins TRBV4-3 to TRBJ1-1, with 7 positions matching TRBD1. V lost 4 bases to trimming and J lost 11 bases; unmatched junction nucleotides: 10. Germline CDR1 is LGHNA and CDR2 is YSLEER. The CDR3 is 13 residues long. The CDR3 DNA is TGCGCCAGCAGCCTCCGACAGGGCTTGCGGGCTTTCTTT. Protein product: CASSLRQGLRAFF.

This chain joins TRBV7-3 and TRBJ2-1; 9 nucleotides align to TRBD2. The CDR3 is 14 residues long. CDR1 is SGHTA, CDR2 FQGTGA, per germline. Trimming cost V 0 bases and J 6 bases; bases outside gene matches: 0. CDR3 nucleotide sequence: TGTGCCAGCAGCTTAACTAGCGGGAGCAATGAGCAGTTCTTC. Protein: CASSLTSGSNEQFF.

Written as DNA, the CDR3 is TGTGCCAGCAGCTTAGGTACCCTCCTTGGCGAGCAGTACTTC. Translation: CASSLGTLLGEQYF. The chain recombines TRBV7-9 with TRBJ2-7; D remains ambiguous. Germline V CDR1 and CDR2: SEHNR, FQNEAQ (reference sequence). The V end was cut by 1 base, the J end by 6 bases, with 13 bases between. The CDR3 runs 14 residues.

The CDR3 reads CASSAIGAEKLFF. The CDR3 DNA is TGTGCCAGCAGTGCTATCGGGGCCGAAAAACTGTTTTTT. V is TRBV6-5 and J is TRBJ1-4, with D maybe TRBD1 (5 bases). Germline V CDR1 and CDR2: MNHEY, SVGAGI. The CDR3 is 13 amino acids. V was pared by 5 bases and J by 8 bases, with 12 bases between.

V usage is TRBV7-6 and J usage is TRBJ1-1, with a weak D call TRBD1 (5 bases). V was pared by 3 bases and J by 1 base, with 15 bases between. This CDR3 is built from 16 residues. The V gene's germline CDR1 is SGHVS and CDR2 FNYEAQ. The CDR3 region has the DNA TGTGCCAGCAGCTTCATGGGGGGAAACCCGAACACTGAAGCTTTCTTT. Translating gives CASSFMGGNPNTEAFF.

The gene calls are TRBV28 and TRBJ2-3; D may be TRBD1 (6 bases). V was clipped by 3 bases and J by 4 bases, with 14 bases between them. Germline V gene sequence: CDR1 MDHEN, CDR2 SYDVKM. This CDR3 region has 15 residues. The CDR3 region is CASSFRSRGADTQYF. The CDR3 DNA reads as TGTGCCAGCAGTTTTAGATCCAGGGGAGCAGATACGCAGTATTTT.

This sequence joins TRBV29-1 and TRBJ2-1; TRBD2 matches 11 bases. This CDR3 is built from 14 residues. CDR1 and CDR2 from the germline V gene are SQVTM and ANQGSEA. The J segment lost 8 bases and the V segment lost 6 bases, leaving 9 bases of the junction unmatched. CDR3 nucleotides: TGCAGCGTCACCATCGGGACTAGCGGCGATGAGCAGTTCTTC. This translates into CSVTIGTSGDEQFF.

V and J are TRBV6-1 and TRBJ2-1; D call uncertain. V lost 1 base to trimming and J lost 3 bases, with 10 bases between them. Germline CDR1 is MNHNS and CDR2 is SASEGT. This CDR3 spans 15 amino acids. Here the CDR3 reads CASSEEWVGYNEQFF. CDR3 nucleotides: TGTGCCAGCAGTGAAGAGTGGGTCGGCTACAATGAGCAGTTCTTC.

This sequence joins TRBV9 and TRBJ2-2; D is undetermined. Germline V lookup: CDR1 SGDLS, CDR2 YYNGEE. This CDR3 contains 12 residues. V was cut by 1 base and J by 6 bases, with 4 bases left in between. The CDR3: CASSVLAGELFF. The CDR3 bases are TGTGCCAGCAGCGTACTAGCCGGGGAGCTGTTTTTT. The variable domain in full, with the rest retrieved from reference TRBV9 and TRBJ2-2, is DSGVTQTPKHLITATGQRVTLRCSPRSGDLSVYWYQQSLDQGLQFLIQYYNGEERAKGNILERFSAQQFPDLHSELNLSSLELGDSALYFCASSVLAGELFFGEGSRLTVL.

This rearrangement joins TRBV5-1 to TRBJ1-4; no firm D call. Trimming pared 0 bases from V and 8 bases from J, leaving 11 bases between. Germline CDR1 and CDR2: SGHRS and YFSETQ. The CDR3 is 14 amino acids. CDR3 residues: CASSLGGDKEKLFF. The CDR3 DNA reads TGCGCCAGCAGCTTGGGGGGAGATAAGGAAAAACTGTTTTTT.

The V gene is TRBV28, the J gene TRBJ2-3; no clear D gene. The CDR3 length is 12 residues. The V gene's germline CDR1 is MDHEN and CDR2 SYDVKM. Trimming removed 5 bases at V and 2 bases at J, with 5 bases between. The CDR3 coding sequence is TGTGCCAGCAGTCGCGACACAGATACGCAGTATTTT. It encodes CASSRDTDTQYF.

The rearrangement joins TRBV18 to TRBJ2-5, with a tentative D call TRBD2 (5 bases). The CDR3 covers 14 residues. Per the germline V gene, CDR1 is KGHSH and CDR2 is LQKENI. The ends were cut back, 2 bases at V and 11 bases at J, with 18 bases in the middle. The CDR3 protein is CASSPTRAAEEQYF. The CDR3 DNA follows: TGTGCCAGCTCACCAACGAGGGCGGCGGAGGAGCAGTACTTC. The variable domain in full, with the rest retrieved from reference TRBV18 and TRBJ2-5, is NAGVMQNPRHLVRRRGQEARLRCSPMKGHSHVYWYRQLPEEGLKFMVYLQKENIIDESGMPKERFSAEFPKEGPSILRIQQVVRGDSAAYFCASSPTRAAEEQYFGPGTRLLVL.

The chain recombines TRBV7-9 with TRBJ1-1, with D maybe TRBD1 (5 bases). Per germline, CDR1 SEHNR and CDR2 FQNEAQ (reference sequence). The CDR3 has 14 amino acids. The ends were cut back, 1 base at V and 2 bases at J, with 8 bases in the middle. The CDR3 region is CASSLEGINTEAFF. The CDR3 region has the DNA TGTGCCAGCAGCTTAGAGGGGATAAACACTGAAGCTTTCTTT.

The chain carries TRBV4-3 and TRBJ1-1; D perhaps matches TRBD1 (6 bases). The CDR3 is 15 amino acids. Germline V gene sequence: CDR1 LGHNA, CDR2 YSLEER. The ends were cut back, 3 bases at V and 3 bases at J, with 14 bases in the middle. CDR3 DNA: TGCGCCAGCAGCCATGGGCCAGGGGAGTACACTGAAGCTTTCTTT. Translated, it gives CASSHGPGEYTEAFF.

This CDR3 is CASLVGGGTDTQYF. The CDR3 DNA follows: TGTGCCAGCTTGGTCGGGGGAGGGACAGATACGCAGTATTTT. The chain employs TRBV6-1 and TRBJ2-3, with TRBD2 identical over 7 bases. Trimming at V came to 8 bases and at J to 3 bases, leaving 8 bases not matched to a gene. Germline V CDR1 and CDR2: MNHNS, SASEGT. The CDR3 runs 14 residues.

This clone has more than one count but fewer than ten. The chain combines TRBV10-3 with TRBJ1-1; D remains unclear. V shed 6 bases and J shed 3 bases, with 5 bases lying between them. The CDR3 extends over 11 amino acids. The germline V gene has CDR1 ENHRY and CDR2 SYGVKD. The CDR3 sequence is CAIRKDTEAFF. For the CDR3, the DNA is TGTGCCATCAGAAAGGACACTGAAGCTTTCTTT.

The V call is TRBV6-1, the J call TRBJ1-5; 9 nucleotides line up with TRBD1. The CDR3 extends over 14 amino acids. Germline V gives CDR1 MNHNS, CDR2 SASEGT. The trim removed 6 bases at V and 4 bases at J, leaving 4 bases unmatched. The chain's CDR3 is CASREQGANQPQHF. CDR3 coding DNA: TGTGCCAGCAGGGAACAGGGGGCTAATCAGCCCCAGCATTTT.

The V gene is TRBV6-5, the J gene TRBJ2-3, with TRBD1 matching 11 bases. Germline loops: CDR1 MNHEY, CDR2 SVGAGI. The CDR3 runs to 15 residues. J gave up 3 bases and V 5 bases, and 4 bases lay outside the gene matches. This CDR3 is CASSGRDRGTDTQYF. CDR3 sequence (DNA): TGTGCCAGCAGTGGCCGGGACAGGGGGACAGATACGCAGTATTTT.

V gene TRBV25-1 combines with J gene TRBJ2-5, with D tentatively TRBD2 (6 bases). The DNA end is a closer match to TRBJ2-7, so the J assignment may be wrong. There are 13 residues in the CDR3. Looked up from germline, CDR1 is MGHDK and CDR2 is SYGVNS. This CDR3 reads CASTGVRSGEQYF. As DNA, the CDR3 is TGTGCCAGCACGGGGGTTCGTTCTGGCGAGCAGTACTTC.

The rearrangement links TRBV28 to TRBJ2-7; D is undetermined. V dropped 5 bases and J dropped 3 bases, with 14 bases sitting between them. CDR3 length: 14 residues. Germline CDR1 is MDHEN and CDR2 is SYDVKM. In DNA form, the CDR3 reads TGTGCCAGCAGTACAGTCAAAAGGAGCTACGAGCAGTACTTC. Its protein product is CASSTVKRSYEQYF.

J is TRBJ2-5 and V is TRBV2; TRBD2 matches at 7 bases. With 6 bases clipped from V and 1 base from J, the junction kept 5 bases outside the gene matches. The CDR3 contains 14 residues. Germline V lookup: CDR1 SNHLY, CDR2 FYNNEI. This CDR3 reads CASSPGGPQETQYF. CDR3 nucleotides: TGTGCCAGCAGCCCGGGGGGACCCCAAGAGACCCAGTACTTC.

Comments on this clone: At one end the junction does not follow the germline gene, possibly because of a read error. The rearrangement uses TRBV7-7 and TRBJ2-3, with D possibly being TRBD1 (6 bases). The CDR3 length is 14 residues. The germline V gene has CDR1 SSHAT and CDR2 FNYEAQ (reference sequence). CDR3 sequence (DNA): TGTGCTAGCAGCTTAGGACAGTCTACAGATACGCAGTATTTT. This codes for CASSLGQSTDTQYF.

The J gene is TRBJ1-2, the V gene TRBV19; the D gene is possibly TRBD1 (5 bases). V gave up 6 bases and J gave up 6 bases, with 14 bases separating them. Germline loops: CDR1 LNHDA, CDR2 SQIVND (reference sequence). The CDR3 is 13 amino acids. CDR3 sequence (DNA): TGTGCCAGTAGCCTCAGGGTTGGGGATGGCTACACCTTC. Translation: CASSLRVGDGYTF.